One sample yielded the 27 T cell receptor beta chains listed below, sequenced in a study of blood T cell repertoires in COVID-19. Sequenced by immunoSEQ multiplex PCR; TCRdb stores in-frame clones only, minus some. Of roughly 250,000 clones in the sample, around 85% were seen once. The sample taken for sequencing was peripheral blood. Receptors were obtained from a human donor with COVID-19, enrolled during active disease. The donor label of this sample is uncertain.

CDR3 nucleotides: TGTGCCAGCAGTCCTGCGGGGCTGAGGAACACCGGGGAGCTGTTTTTT. This codes for CASSPAGLRNTGELFF. The chain joins TRBV7-9 to TRBJ2-2; possible D gene TRBD2, 6 bases. Germline CDR1 and CDR2: SEHNR and FQNEAQ (reference sequence). V was shortened by 6 bases and J by 1 base, with 15 bases between the two germline ends. The CDR3 has 16 amino acids.

This clone was seen only a few times. The chain links TRBV30 to TRBJ1-1, with D unclear. Germline CDR1 GTSNPN, CDR2 SVGIG (reference sequence). This CDR3 comprises 14 residues. V lost 3 bases, J lost 2 bases, and 13 bases lay in between. The CDR3 bases are TGTGCCTGGAGGGGTTGGAACAGCAACACTGAAGCTTTCTTT. Protein sequence: CAWRGWNSNTEAFF.

The sample holds one count of this clone. This chain uses TRBV30 with TRBJ1-6; tentatively, D is TRBD1 (6 bases). This CDR3 has 12 residues. Germline loops: CDR1 GTSNPN, CDR2 SVGIG (reference sequence). Between the trimmed V and J ends, which lost 4 bases and 5 bases, there was a span of 6 bases. CDR3 region: CAWTGDNSPLHF. The CDR3 DNA reads as TGTGCCTGGACAGGGGATAATTCACCCCTCCACTTT.

This chain uses TRBV20-1 with TRBJ1-6, with 9 bases matching TRBD1. J gave up 6 bases and V 3 bases, and 6 bases lay outside the gene matches. Germline V gene data show CDR1 as DFQATT and CDR2 as SNEGSKA (reference sequence). This CDR3 contains 15 residues. The CDR3 region is CSASTGGAGNSPLHF. CDR3 DNA sequence: TGCAGTGCTAGTACAGGGGGCGCGGGTAATTCACCCCTCCACTTT.

The rearrangement joins TRBV18 to TRBJ1-5, with 8 bases matching TRBD1. V trimming: 3 bases; J trimming: 5 bases; junction bases outside the gene matches: 9. CDR1 and CDR2 (germline): KGHSH, LQKENI. CDR3 length: 16 amino acids. The CDR3 DNA reads as TGTGCCAGCTCACCCTCCGGGACAGGAAGACATCAGCCCCAGCATTTT. This translates into CASSPSGTGRHQPQHF.

The genes are TRBV27 and TRBJ2-2; D perhaps matches TRBD2 (6 bases). The CDR3 spans 16 residues. CDR1 and CDR2 (germline): MNHEY, SMNVEV (reference sequence). V lost 4 bases to trimming and J lost 9 bases, with 21 bases between them. The CDR3 DNA reads TGTGCCAGCAGTTCTCCGGGAGTTATAAATGCCAGGGAGCTGTTTTTT. It translates to CASSSPGVINARELFF.

The chain employs TRBV5-6 and TRBJ1-1, with 8 positions matching TRBD1. Germline CDR1 is SGHDT and CDR2 is YYEEEE. The V segment lost 4 bases and the J segment 4 bases; nucleotides outside the gene matches: 12. CDR3 length equals 16 residues. CDR3 bases: TGTGCCAGCAGCCCCGGAACAGGGGGTTTGAGCACTGAAGCTTTCTTT. Translation: CASSPGTGGLSTEAFF.

In its sample, this clone was seen once. The CDR3: CASSNLRGETQYF. In DNA form, the CDR3 reads TGTGCCAGTAGTAATCTCAGGGGGGAGACCCAGTACTTC. The chain is built from TRBV19 and TRBJ2-5, with 7 nucleotides matching TRBD1. Trimming took 4 bases from V and 5 from J; bases not matched to a gene: 4. In germline, CDR1 is LNHDA, CDR2 SQIVND (reference sequence). The CDR3 totals 13 residues.

This clone was seen a few times. The gene calls are TRBV29-1 and TRBJ1-5, with TRBD1 matching over 9 bases. CDR3 length: 14 residues. Germline assignment: CDR1 SQVTM and CDR2 ANQGSEA. Trimming cost V 4 bases and J 7 bases; bases outside gene matches: 8. CDR3 in amino acids: CSVVSGQGNQPQHF. The CDR3 region has the DNA TGCAGCGTTGTGTCGGGACAGGGTAACCAGCCCCAGCATTTT.

The chain links TRBV4-3 to TRBJ2-7; TRBD1 matches at 8 bases. This CDR3 is built from 14 residues. Germline V gene data show CDR1 as LGHNA and CDR2 as YSLEER. J gave up 0 bases and V 4 bases, and 2 bases lay outside the gene matches. The CDR3 region is CASSRGTGSYEQYF. CDR3 coding DNA: TGCGCCAGCAGCCGAGGGACAGGCTCCTACGAGCAGTACTTC.

CDR3 coding DNA: TGTGCCTGGAGTACAGGGGGTGCGGAGCTGTTTTTT. Amino acids: CAWSTGGAELFF. The rearrangement joins TRBV30 to TRBJ2-2; 8 bases are a match to TRBD1. From germline, CDR1 is GTSNPN and CDR2 SVGIG (reference sequence). V lost 2 bases to trimming and J lost 10 bases; unmatched junction nucleotides: 3. The CDR3 has 12 residues.

The CDR3 DNA follows: TGTGCCAGCAGTTTCGGCGGAGAGCAGTTCTTC. Amino acid sequence: CASSFGGEQFF. This chain links TRBV27 with TRBJ2-1, with no clear D. The CDR3 sequence is 11 residues long. In germline, CDR1 is MNHEY, CDR2 SMNVEV (reference sequence). The V and J ends lost 3 bases and 10 bases respectively, with 7 bases between them.

The V gene is TRBV29-1, the J gene TRBJ1-1, with D possibly matching TRBD1 (5 bases). CDR1 SQVTM and CDR2 ANQGSEA come from the germline V gene. Trimming cost V 7 bases and J 4 bases, with 13 bases left between them. The CDR3 is made up of 12 amino acids. In DNA form, the CDR3 reads TGCAGCGGGGGCGGGCCGGGCACTGAAGCTTTCTTT. Protein product: CSGGGPGTEAFF.

This chain connects TRBV19 to TRBJ1-2; 8 nucleotides agree with TRBD1. The length of the CDR3 is 15 residues. V lost 7 bases to trimming and J lost 3 bases; unmatched junction nucleotides: 10. Germline CDR1 and CDR2: LNHDA and SQIVND (reference sequence). Here the CDR3 reads CASNDRGLLDYGYTF. The CDR3 nucleotides read TGTGCCAGTAACGACAGGGGTCTTTTGGACTATGGCTACACCTTC. Full variable domain (rest looked up from reference TRBV19 and TRBJ1-2): DGGITQSPKYLFRKEGQNVTLSCEQNLNHDAMYWYRQDPGQGLRLIYYSQIVNDFQKGDIAEGYSVSREKKESFPLTVTSAQKNPTAFYLCASNDRGLLDYGYTFGSGTRLTVV.

This chain joins TRBV14 and TRBJ2-7; D is undetermined. There are 11 residues in the CDR3. V gave up 0 bases and J gave up 8 bases, with 5 bases separating them. Germline V gene data show CDR1 as SGHDN and CDR2 as FVKESK. CDR3 bases: TGTGCCAGCAGCCAAGAGCACAAGCAGTACTTC. This encodes CASSQEHKQYF.

The V call is TRBV28, the J call TRBJ2-1; 7 bases fit TRBD2. Germline CDR1 reads MDHEN; CDR2 reads SYDVKM. The V gene end was trimmed by 10 bases and the J gene end by 0 bases; junction bases not matched to a gene: 6. This CDR3 region has 14 residues. The CDR3 sequence: CATRGGGSYNEQFF. Written as DNA, the CDR3 is TGTGCCACCCGCGGGGGAGGCTCCTACAATGAGCAGTTCTTC.

The V call is TRBV18, the J call TRBJ2-7, with a possible D match to TRBD1 (6 bases). Trimming left V 4 bases short and J 5 bases short, with 15 bases between. Germline CDR1 reads KGHSH; CDR2 reads LQKENI. The CDR3 has 14 residues. The CDR3 DNA follows: TGTGCCAGCTCACTAAACTACAGGGCAGACGAGCAGTACTTC. Protein product: CASSLNYRADEQYF. Looking up the rest from reference TRBV18 and TRBJ2-7 gives the full variable domain: NAGVMQNPRHLVRRRGQEARLRCSPMKGHSHVYWYRQLPEEGLKFMVYLQKENIIDESGMPKERFSAEFPKEGPSILRIQQVVRGDSAAYFCASSLNYRADEQYFGPGTRLTVT.

The chain joins TRBV27 to TRBJ2-3, with TRBD1 as a possible D gene (6 bases). The CDR3 spans 16 residues. V was cut by 2 bases and J by 6 bases, with 18 bases left in between. The V gene's germline CDR1 is MNHEY and CDR2 SMNVEV (reference sequence). CDR3 bases: TGTGCCAGCAGTTTAATGGCAACAGGGTCCGCCGATACGCAGTATTTT. It encodes CASSLMATGSADTQYF.

V is TRBV19 and J is TRBJ1-3; 7 bases fit TRBD1. The germline V gene has CDR1 LNHDA and CDR2 SQIVND (reference sequence). This CDR3 is built from 16 residues. V dropped 5 bases and J dropped 3; count of bases not matched to a gene: 10. CDR3 bases: TGTGCCAGTAGTCGGGCATTAGGGGGCCATGGAAACACCATATATTTT. This sequence encodes CASSRALGGHGNTIYF.

This chain links TRBV6-1 with TRBJ2-1; weak D call: TRBD2 (6 bases). The CDR3 loop spans 14 amino acids. In germline, CDR1 is MNHNS, CDR2 SASEGT. Trimming pared 1 base from V and 5 bases from J, leaving 9 bases between. CDR3 sequence (DNA): TGTGCCAGCAGTGAAGTTGGGGGGAACAATGAGCAGTTCTTC. It specifies CASSEVGGNNEQFF.

V usage is TRBV19 and J usage is TRBJ1-1; 8 bases align to TRBD1. Per the germline V gene, CDR1 is LNHDA and CDR2 is SQIVND (reference sequence). Trimming removed 7 bases from V and 1 base from J; junction bases left unmatched: 11. The CDR3 totals 16 residues. CDR3: CASKEGTGRTNTEAFF. The CDR3 region has the DNA TGTGCCAGTAAGGAGGGGACAGGCCGGACGAACACTGAAGCTTTCTTT.

In the case of this clone: One junction end does not reproduce the germline sequence, and a read error may be involved. The chain links TRBV20-1 to TRBJ2-7, with TRBD2 matching over 8 bases. Germline assignment: CDR1 DFQATT and CDR2 SNEGSKA (reference sequence). The CDR3 covers 15 residues. CDR3 sequence: CSASESGRGSHEQYF. CDR3 DNA: TGCAGTGCTAGTGAAAGCGGGAGAGGCTCCCACGAGCAGTACTTC.

This clone was counted once. The chain carries TRBV5-5 and TRBJ2-7; 8 bases are a match to TRBD1. CDR3 length equals 15 residues. Germline V gene lookup returns CDR1 SGHKS and CDR2 YYEKEE (reference sequence). The V and J ends lost 5 bases and 2 bases, in that order; junction bases with no gene match: 9. The CDR3 sequence is CASSRDGQGAYEQYF. As DNA, the CDR3 is TGTGCCAGCAGTCGAGATGGACAGGGCGCCTACGAGCAGTACTTC. The entire variable domain, with the rest obtained from reference TRBV5-5 and TRBJ2-7, is as follows: DAGVTQSPTHLIKTRGQQVTLRCSPISGHKSVSWYQQVLGQGPQFIFQYYEKEERGRGNFPDRFSARQFPNYSSELNVNALLLGDSALYLCASSRDGQGAYEQYFGPGTRLTVT.

This clone was seen a few times. The chain carries TRBV27 and TRBJ1-6; D ambiguous. Germline CDR1 is MNHEY and CDR2 is SMNVEV (reference sequence). Trimming took off 10 bases at V and 11 bases at J, with 24 bases between the two ends. This CDR3 has 15 amino acids. CDR3 in DNA: TGTGCCACGGCGGACGTGAAGGACGGCGGGCCACCCCTCCACTTT. It yields the protein CATADVKDGGPPLHF.

The rearrangement links TRBV29-1 to TRBJ2-5; 10 bases agree with TRBD2. Per germline, CDR1 SQVTM and CDR2 ANQGSEA. With 6 bases clipped from V and 2 bases from J, the junction kept 6 bases outside the gene matches. The CDR3 has 14 amino acids. The CDR3, as DNA: TGCAGCGTGGGGTCACTAGCGGGGCAAGAGACCCAGTACTTC. It translates to CSVGSLAGQETQYF.

This clone was detected only a few times. The same CDR3 arises from other DNA sequences in this sample as well. CDR3 in DNA: TGCGCCAGCAGCTTGGACCGGGTCTCTGGAAACACCATATATTTT. Encoded protein: CASSLDRVSGNTIYF. This rearrangement joins TRBV5-1 to TRBJ1-3, with D uncertain. The germline V gene encodes CDR1 SGHRS and CDR2 YFSETQ. The length of the CDR3 is 15 residues. V shed 0 bases and J shed 0 bases, with 7 bases lying between them. The whole variable domain, remainder taken from reference TRBV5-1 and TRBJ1-3, is KAGVTQTPRYLIKTRGQQVTLSCSPISGHRSVSWYQQTPGQGLQFLFEYFSETQRNKGNFPGRFSGRQFSNSRSEMNVSTLELGDSALYLCASSLDRVSGNTIYFGEGSWLTVV.

The chain carries TRBV18 and TRBJ2-2, with D possibly matching TRBD1 (6 bases). Trimming pared 1 base from V and 10 bases from J, leaving 19 bases between. The CDR3 is 16 amino acids. Per the germline V gene, CDR1 is KGHSH and CDR2 is LQKENI. This chain's CDR3 is CASSPRQGTSGAELFF. DNA for the CDR3: TGTGCCAGCTCACCACGGCAGGGAACCTCAGGGGCGGAGCTGTTTTTT.